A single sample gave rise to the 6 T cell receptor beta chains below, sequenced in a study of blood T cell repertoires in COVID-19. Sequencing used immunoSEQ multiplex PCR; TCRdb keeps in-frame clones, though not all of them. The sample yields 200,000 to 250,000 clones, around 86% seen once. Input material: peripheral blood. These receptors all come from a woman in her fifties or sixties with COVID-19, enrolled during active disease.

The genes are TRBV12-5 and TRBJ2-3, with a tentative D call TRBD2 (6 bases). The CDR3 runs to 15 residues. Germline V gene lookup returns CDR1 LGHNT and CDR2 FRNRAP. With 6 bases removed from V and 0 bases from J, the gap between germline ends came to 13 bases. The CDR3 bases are TGTGCTAGTGGAAGAGCGGGTCCTAGCACAGATACGCAGTATTTT. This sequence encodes CASGRAGPSTDTQYF.

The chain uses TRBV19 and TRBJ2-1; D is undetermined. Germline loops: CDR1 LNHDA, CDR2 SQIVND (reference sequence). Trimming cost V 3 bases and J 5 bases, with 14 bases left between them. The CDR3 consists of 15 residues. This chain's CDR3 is CASSMIGNSNNEQFF. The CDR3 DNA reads TGTGCCAGTAGTATGATTGGAAACAGCAACAATGAGCAGTTCTTC.

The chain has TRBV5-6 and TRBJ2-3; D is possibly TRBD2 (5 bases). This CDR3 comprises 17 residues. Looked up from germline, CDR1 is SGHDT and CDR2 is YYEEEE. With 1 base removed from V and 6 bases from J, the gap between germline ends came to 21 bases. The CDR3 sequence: CASSLSIGGSIGDTQYF. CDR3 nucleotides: TGTGCCAGCAGCTTGTCCATCGGAGGAAGTATCGGGGATACGCAGTATTTT. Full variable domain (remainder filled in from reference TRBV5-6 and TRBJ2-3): DAGVTQSPTHLIKTRGQQVTLRCSPKSGHDTVSWYQQALGQGPQFIFQYYEEEERQRGNFPDRFSGHQFPNYSSELNVNALLLGDSALYLCASSLSIGGSIGDTQYFGPGTRLTVL.

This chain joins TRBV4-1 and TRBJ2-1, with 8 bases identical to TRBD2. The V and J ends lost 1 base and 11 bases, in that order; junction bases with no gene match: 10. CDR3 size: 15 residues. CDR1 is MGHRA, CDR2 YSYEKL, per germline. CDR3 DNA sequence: TGCGCCAGCAGCCAAGGAACGGGGGGGCCAATGAAGCAGTTCTTC. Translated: CASSQGTGGPMKQFF.

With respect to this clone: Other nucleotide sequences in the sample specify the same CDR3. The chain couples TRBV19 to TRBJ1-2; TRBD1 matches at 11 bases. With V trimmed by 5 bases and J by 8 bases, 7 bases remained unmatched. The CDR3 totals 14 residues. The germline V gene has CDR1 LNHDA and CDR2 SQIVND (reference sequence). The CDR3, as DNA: TGTGCCAGTAGTGCCGGACAGGGGGCGGGCGGCTACACCTTC. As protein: CASSAGQGAGGYTF.

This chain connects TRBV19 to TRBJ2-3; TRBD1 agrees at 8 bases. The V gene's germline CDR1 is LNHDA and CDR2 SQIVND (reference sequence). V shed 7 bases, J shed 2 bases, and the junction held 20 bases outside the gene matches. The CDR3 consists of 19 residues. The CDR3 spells CASKRGPRRGTGYTDTQYF. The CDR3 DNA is TGTGCCAGTAAAAGAGGACCGCGCCGCGGGACAGGTTACACAGATACGCAGTATTTT.